The rows below give T cell receptor beta chains drawn from one sample of a study of control samples from healthy donors and cancer patients. The method was immunoSEQ multiplex PCR; TCRdb's version includes in-frame clones alone and lacks a portion of them. The data show under 150,000 clones, 87% seen once. The sequencing sample was made of blood. Every receptor here comes from a man between 60 and 70 years old in good health. CDR3s include the opening cysteine and the closing phenylalanine or tryptophan. Clone size is stated in some rows and not others, as once, few, many or a class when expanded.

v_call clone_size cdr3_aa
TRBV24-1 NA CAMKTLNTEAFF
TRBV3-1/TRBV3-2 few CASSQNLASGGDSVNEQFF
TRBV7-2 NA CASSLFGQLRNEKLFF
TRBV27 NA CASGGDYGSPLHF
TRBV6-6 NA CASSYGTGAREQYF
TRBV18 NA CASSPGQTLEKLFF
TRBV29-1 NA CSVGWMGGYEQYF
TRBV6-2/TRBV6-3 NA CASSRPGSPSGNTIYF
TRBV5-1 once CASSLGEGAISPLHF
TRBV12-5 NA CASGLAAFYGYTF
TRBV6-5 NA CASRDENEKLFF
TRBV10-2 NA CASSDTRAGELFF
TRBV19 NA CASGGGVETQYF
TRBV28 NA CASSSKQPQHF
TRBV11-2 NA CASSLAPYNEQFF
TRBV4-1 NA CASSQVGGPGTGELFF
TRBV30 few CAWSVPGQVHQPQHF
TRBV5-6 few CASSYYDEQYF
TRBV18 NA CASSPGTGPQETQYF
TRBV28 NA CASSLGGGGGNTIYF
TRBV19 NA CASSLVAGQLMKKLFF
TRBV7-2 NA CASTLMTLSYNEQFF
TRBV3-1/TRBV3-2 NA CASSVTSGGTLSYEQYF
TRBV11-2 NA CASTGLRNNEQFF
TRBV5-1 few CASSPGQDPGELFF
TRBV29-1 NA CSVEGTGVGGYTF
TRBV5-1 NA CASTLGGNSPLHF
TRBV19 NA CASSIGGYGSPLHF
TRBV6-1 NA CASSESEIRLTSNQPQHF
TRBV4-1 NA CASSQGDSDFGYTF
TRBV23-1 NA CASSHGSGGNSNQPQHF
TRBV28 NA CASGEQGLSNEQFF
TRBV24-1 NA CATSDLSGTGYTF
TRBV7-2 NA CASSFRAGGRSSGANVLTF
TRBV7-9 NA CASSLGGYSNQPQHF
TRBV5-6 NA CASRSGRGGANVLTF
TRBV19 few CASSDQRDTQYF
TRBV24-1 NA CATSEPTTRLAGNTGELFF
TRBV5-1 NA CASSEWDRTGELFF
TRBV12-3/TRBV12-4 NA CASRLAGGPEQYF
TRBV6-5 many CASTLLGTDTQYF
TRBV9 NA CASSPQGRDEQFF
TRBV19 NA CASSRLSSSGNTIYF
TRBV7-2 NA CASSSTRVQNYGYTF
TRBV19 NA CASKKDRGEYGYTF
TRBV29-1 NA CSVSDYTEAFF
TRBV25-1 NA CASSGTGDWQPQHF
TRBV3-1/TRBV3-2 NA CASSQVGDGYTF
TRBV7-9 NA CASSPGAGVYGYTF
TRBV5-1 few CASSSTSGFQETQYF
TRBV6-5 NA CASSYTTGTAYEQYF
TRBV25-1 NA CARGMGRELRSTEAFF